These T cell receptor beta chains were read from a single sample in a study of blood T cell repertoires in COVID-19. TCRdb's copy holds only in-frame clones and misses some; the assay was immunoSEQ multiplex PCR. Of 100,000 to 150,000 clones listed, under 85% are singletons. Sequencing was done on a sample of peripheral blood. All receptors derive from a man aged 55-75 years with acute or convalescent COVID-19. Both conserved end residues are part of each CDR3. Fields, in order: CDR3 length, D gene, clone size, J gene, V gene, CDR3 protein, CDR3 DNA. D genes are given only for firm matches. Only some rows state a clone size, as once, few, many or a class for expanded clones.

12	-	-	TRBJ1-2	TRBV5-4	CASSSPVFGYTF	TGTGCCAGCAGCTCCCCAGTCTTCGGCTACACCTTC
15	TRBD2	-	TRBJ2-1	TRBV6-5	CASTYGGGSYNEQFF	TGTGCCAGCACCTACGGGGGGGGCTCCTACAATGAGCAGTTCTTC
16	TRBD1	-	TRBJ2-3	TRBV7-2	CASSLVSRGLGNTQYF	TGTGCCAGCAGCTTAGTTTCCAGGGGGCTGGGAAATACGCAGTATTTT
14	TRBD1	-	TRBJ2-7	TRBV5-1	CASSLSGQTYEQYF	TGCGCCAGCAGCTTGTCGGGACAGACTTACGAGCAGTACTTC
14	TRBD1	many	TRBJ2-3	TRBV19	CASSMNRGSDTQYF	TGTGCCAGTAGTATGAACAGGGGCTCAGATACGCAGTATTTT
17	-	-	TRBJ1-1	TRBV5-1	CASSLAIGWQGGTEAFF	TGCGCCAGCAGCTTGGCAATAGGTTGGCAGGGCGGCACTGAAGCTTTCTTT
15	-	-	TRBJ2-7	TRBV3-1/TRBV3-2	CASSQGTVRRYEQYF	TGTGCCAGCAGCCAAGGGACAGTACGACGGTACGAGCAGTACTTC
13	TRBD1	-	TRBJ1-5	TRBV29-1	CSVQTGVNQPQHF	TGCAGCGTCCAGACAGGGGTCAATCAGCCCCAGCATTTT
16	-	-	TRBJ2-7	TRBV7-2	CASSLVSGTYTYEQYF	TGTGCCAGCAGCTTAGTCTCCGGGACATACACCTACGAGCAGTACTTC
14	-	-	TRBJ1-1	TRBV7-2	CASSYLIRGTEAFF	TGTGCCAGCAGCTACCTAATCCGGGGCACTGAAGCTTTCTTT
14	-	-	TRBJ1-2	TRBV27	CASSLSGAKYGYTF	TGTGCCAGCAGTTTATCAGGGGCTAAGTATGGCTACACCTTC
12	-	few	TRBJ2-5	TRBV2	CARKGVKETQYF	TGTGCCAGAAAGGGAGTTAAGGAGACCCAGTACTTC
17	-	-	TRBJ2-7	TRBV19	CASSIQLDRLSPYEQYF	TGTGCCAGTAGTATCCAACTCGACAGGTTATCCCCCTACGAGCAGTACTTC
14	-	-	TRBJ1-2	TRBV29-1	CSAATATNNYGYTF	TGCAGCGCCGCGACAGCTACAAATAACTATGGCTACACCTTC
13	-	-	TRBJ2-7	TRBV5-1	CASSLGSSREQYF	TGCGCCAGCAGCTTGGGCTCTAGTCGGGAGCAGTACTTC
17	-	-	TRBJ2-1	TRBV9	CASSVELSGKRGNEQFF	TGTGCCAGCAGCGTAGAGTTAAGTGGGAAAAGGGGTAATGAGCAGTTCTTC
13	-	-	TRBJ2-6	TRBV6-5	CASINSGANVLTF	TGTGCCAGCATAAACTCTGGGGCCAACGTCCTGACTTTC
15	TRBD1	-	TRBJ2-3	TRBV6-1	CASSEPGQVTDTQYF	TGTGCCAGCAGTGAACCGGGACAGGTGACAGATACGCAGTATTTT
14	-	-	TRBJ2-5	TRBV5-1	CASSSGQLGETQYF	TGCGCCAGCAGCTCAGGACAGCTGGGGGAGACCCAGTACTTC
18	TRBD2	few	TRBJ2-2	TRBV28	CASSLEGLAGKNTGELFF	TGTGCCAGCAGTTTAGAGGGACTAGCGGGAAAGAACACCGGGGAGCTGTTTTTT
16	-	few	TRBJ1-1	TRBV7-9	CASSSWGGVLNTEAFF	TGTGCCAGCAGCTCCTGGGGGGGGGTTTTGAACACTGAAGCTTTCTTT
13	-	few	TRBJ2-3	TRBV18	CASSPSLTDTQYF	TGTGCCAGCTCGCCATCTCTGACAGATACGCAGTATTTT
16	-	-	TRBJ1-2	TRBV5-4	CASSSGLGTSYYGYTF	TGTGCCAGCAGCTCGGGCCTTGGGACTTCCTACTATGGCTACACCTTC
15	-	-	TRBJ2-7	TRBV21-1	CASSKKGTGYYEQYF	TGTGCCAGCAGCAAAAAGGGGACAGGGTACTACGAGCAGTACTTC
15	TRBD2	-	TRBJ2-2	TRBV28	CASSLTSGRARELFF	TGTGCCAGCAGTCTAACTAGCGGGAGGGCCAGGGAGCTGTTTTTT
14	-	-	TRBJ1-1	TRBV4-1	CASSQLPGGTEAFF	TGCGCCAGCAGCCAACTTCCCGGGGGGACTGAAGCTTTCTTT
12	-	once	TRBJ1-2	TRBV9	CASSGEGYGYTF	TGTGCCAGCAGCGGAGAGGGCTATGGCTACACCTTC
14	TRBD2	-	TRBJ2-1	TRBV2	CASRAGLAGYEQFF	TGTGCCAGCAGGGCCGGACTAGCGGGCTATGAGCAGTTCTTC
15	-	-	TRBJ1-3	TRBV3-1/TRBV3-2	CASSPGRGPGNTIYF	TGTGCCAGCAGCCCAGGGAGGGGTCCTGGAAACACCATATATTTT
15	TRBD2	once	TRBJ2-7	TRBV2	CASSEGTSVSYEQYF	TGTGCCAGCAGTGAGGGAACTAGCGTCTCCTACGAGCAGTACTTC
14	TRBD1	-	TRBJ2-3	TRBV28	CASRPGQLTDTQYF	TGTGCCAGCCGACCGGGACAGTTGACGGATACGCAGTATTTT
14	-	once	TRBJ2-7	TRBV7-2	CASSLGRVYYEQYF	TGTGCCAGCAGCTTAGGGCGGGTCTACTACGAGCAGTACTTC
16	-	-	TRBJ2-2	TRBV5-6	CASSLKEARNTGELFF	TGTGCCAGCAGCTTGAAAGAGGCCAGAAACACCGGGGAGCTGTTTTTT
13	-	once	TRBJ1-4	TRBV7-9	CASSLGSHEKLFF	TGTGCCAGCAGCTTAGGGAGTCATGAAAAACTGTTTTTT
13	-	-	TRBJ1-5	TRBV12-3/TRBV12-4	CASSPQSGQPQHF	TGTGCCAGCAGCCCGCAAAGCGGCCAGCCCCAGCATTTT
17	-	-	TRBJ2-3	TRBV30	CAWTVGRSKVGTDTQYF	TGTGCCTGGACAGTAGGCAGGTCAAAGGTGGGCACAGATACGCAGTATTTT
16	TRBD1	-	TRBJ1-5	TRBV6-5	CASSYSGQGANQPQHF	TGTGCCAGCAGTTACTCAGGACAGGGGGCTAATCAGCCCCAGCATTTT
16	TRBD1	-	TRBJ1-4	TRBV3-1/TRBV3-2	CASSQDRDRGGEKLFF	TGTGCCAGCAGCCAAGATCGGGACAGGGGAGGAGAAAAACTGTTTTTT
15	TRBD2	-	TRBJ2-7	TRBV5-1	CASSPLGLAEYEQYF	TGCGCCAGCAGCCCCCTAGGGCTAGCGGAGTACGAGCAGTACTTC
15	-	few	TRBJ1-2	TRBV9	CASSVVPDSNYGYTF	TGTGCCAGCAGCGTGGTCCCCGACTCCAACTATGGCTACACCTTC
16	-	-	TRBJ1-1	TRBV7-9	CASSLGGLPAGTEAFF	TGTGCCAGCAGCTTAGGGGGACTCCCCGCGGGCACTGAAGCTTTCTTT
14	TRBD1	-	TRBJ2-5	TRBV19	CASSRQGNRETQYF	TGTGCCAGTAGCCGACAGGGGAACAGAGAGACCCAGTACTTC
16	TRBD1	few	TRBJ2-1	TRBV4-1	CASSSRPGGAHNEQFF	TGCGCCAGCAGCTCCCGTCCAGGGGGCGCCCACAATGAGCAGTTCTTC
18	TRBD1	-	TRBJ2-2	TRBV18	CASSPRPGGPSNTGELFF	TGTGCCAGCTCACCACGTCCAGGGGGCCCTTCGAACACCGGGGAGCTGTTTTTT
18	TRBD2	-	TRBJ2-2	TRBV5-4	CASSLASGRAKNTGELFF	TGTGCCAGCAGCTTGGCTAGCGGGAGGGCTAAGAACACCGGGGAGCTGTTTTTT
15	-	-	TRBJ1-6	TRBV19	CASSNFGDDNSPLHF	TGTGCCAGTAGTAACTTCGGGGATGATAATTCACCCCTCCACTTT
17	TRBD1	once	TRBJ1-2	TRBV9	CASSLSGQGRINYGYTF	TGTGCCAGCAGCCTCTCGGGACAGGGAAGGATTAACTATGGCTACACCTTC
15	-	-	TRBJ2-7	TRBV18	CASSPAVPSLYEQYF	TGTGCCAGCTCACCTGCCGTACCGTCACTTTACGAGCAGTACTTC